The clone carrying this T cell receptor delta chain rates as medium-sized (0.01 to 0.1%). The CDR3 loop spans 21 amino acids. Trimming removed 2 bases from V and 1 base from J; junction bases left unmatched: 17. CDR1 is TSWWSYY and CDR2 is QGS in the germline V gene. The sample belongs to a study of gamma-delta T cells after stem cell transplantation. TCRdb reprocessed the RT-PCR reads using CATT. The sample has about 3,200 delta-chain clones; 21% are singletons. Sequenced sample: gamma-delta T cells. The rearrangement uses TRDV1 and TRDJ1; 12 bases fit TRDD3. This clonotype originated in a human donor. It is not recorded whose cells these are; they may come from a transplant donor. Here the CDR3 reads CALGEFTPAGGYGLGTDKLIF. The CDR3, as DNA: TGTGCTCTTGGGGAATTCACCCCCGCTGGGGGATACGGCTTGGGCACCGATAAACTCATCTTT.